These 3 T cell receptor beta chains came from one sample sequenced in a study of blood T cell repertoires in COVID-19. Data came from immunoSEQ multiplex PCR; TCRdb stores just in-frame clones and leaves some out. The sample records 25,000 to 35,000 clones, around nine tenths being singletons. Sequences were obtained from peripheral blood. These receptors all stem from a human donor in a cohort sampled during active COVID-19.

V usage is TRBV7-2 and J usage is TRBJ1-4; TRBD1 aligns across 10 bases. There are 16 residues in the CDR3. Germline V gene lookup returns CDR1 SGHTA and CDR2 FQGNSA. The junction had 12 bases not matched to a gene; V was cut back by 6 bases and J by 8 bases. CDR3 nucleotide sequence: TGTGCCAGCAGTAATAACCGGGACAGGGGAGGCGAAAAACTGTTTTTT. It encodes CASSNNRDRGGEKLFF.

V usage is TRBV9 and J usage is TRBJ2-3, with 8 bases identical to TRBD2. Germline trimming cut 8 bases from V and 0 bases from J; bases unmatched to any gene: 8. The CDR3 is 15 amino acids. The germline CDR1 and CDR2 sequences are SGDLS and YYNGEE. This CDR3 reads CASGGGHPSTDTQYF. In DNA form, the CDR3 reads TGTGCCAGTGGCGGGGGGCACCCAAGCACAGATACGCAGTATTTT.

The V call is TRBV6-1, the J call TRBJ2-2; 8 bases map to TRBD1. CDR3 length: 17 amino acids. V was pared by 4 bases and J by 4 bases, with 11 bases of the junction left unmatched. Germline loops: CDR1 MNHNS, CDR2 SASEGT. The CDR3 DNA reads as TGTGCCAGCAGTGGCCGTGGGACAGGCAGGAGCACCGGGGAGCTGTTTTTT. Amino acid sequence: CASSGRGTGRSTGELFF.